This TCR beta chain is drawn from a study of OX40 agonist ivuxolimab in advanced cancers. A note on the overall study: Ivuxolimab was an agonistic, fully human IgG2 monoclonal antibody directed against OX40 (CD134), a costimulatory receptor. Intravenous ivuxolimab was administered to patients every 2 weeks at six dose levels: 0.01, 0.1, 0.3, 1.5, 3 and 10 mg/kg. Partial responses were achieved by three dose-escalation patients, of whom one had hepatocellular carcinoma and two had cutaneous melanoma. The dose-escalation cohort was 82.7% male with a mean age of approximately 60 years, ranging from roughly 20 to 80. Patients were allowed to have had prior anti-PD-1, anti-PD-L1 or anti-CTLA-4 therapy, and 40% of the dose-escalation patients had previously received checkpoint inhibitors. Of the approximately 50 dose-escalation patients, hepatocellular carcinoma was present in about 20, melanoma in about 15, renal cell carcinoma in 9 and head and neck cancer in 9. The paper reports the monotherapy dose-escalation portion (N of about 56 patients) of the phase I ivuxolimab trial. The point of sequencing TCRbeta in the periphery was to test whether ivuxolimab changed TCR sequence diversity and drove clonal T-cell expansion. Broad study findings and their caveats: Clonal expansion of both CD4+ and CD8+ blood T cells was observed from baseline to week 6 at doses 0.1 to 3.0 mg/kg. Partial responders in the 0.1-3.0 mg/kg groups had among the lowest normalized peripheral clonal expansion, especially among CD8+ T cells. Low levels of normalized T-cell clonal expansion were also seen in some nonresponding patients. After ivuxolimab, CD8+ T cells had more expanded clones than CD4+ T cells on average. Which antigens the clonally expanded peripheral T cells were specific for was not determined.

From V the trimming removes 6 bases and from J it removes 5 bases, while the gene matches leave 9 bases of the junction unaccounted for. The germline V gene encodes CDR1 MNHEY and CDR2 SVGAGI. The CDR3 runs 15 amino acids, cysteine and phenylalanine included. Kept here is only the CDR3 DNA, which spans 45 bases and is read in frame from base 1. This clone has just one count. Its cognate antigen has yet to be identified. No much larger clone is present one base from it, and per-base qualities are unavailable. Genomic DNA was extracted from sorted cells for sequencing of the TCRbeta CDR3 region. TCRbeta CDR3 regions were sequenced using the immunoSEQ Assay. Entries here come from immuneACCESS through TCRdb and include only in-frame sequences with V and J called. Some clones fail to appear in such tables; in the studies checked, an unresolved V gene covers under half of the shortfall, and the cause of the remainder is unknown. Recorded for this sample are 50,000 to 70,000 clones; 80% to 90% of them occurred a single time. Of the sample, over 2% falls within the top ten clones.

The trial excluded patients who had a history of autoimmune disease or were on systemic immunosuppression. Peripheral blood for TCR sequencing was collected from all dose cohorts at baseline, on cycle 4 day 1, and on cycle 7 day 1. Samples came from an open-label, multicenter, first-in-human phase I dose-escalation trial of ivuxolimab. Adults with locally advanced or metastatic head and neck squamous cell, hepatocellular, melanoma or renal cell carcinoma were enrolled in the trial. CD4+ and CD8+ T cells were sorted separately from peripheral blood before TCR sequencing. The sequence derives from an adult with an advanced solid tumor such as melanoma, head and neck, liver or kidney cancer. This specimen consisted of CD4+ or CD8+ T cells sorted from blood, obtained in a trial of the OX40 agonist ivuxolimab. The rearrangement combines TRBV6-5 with TRBJ2-3; a stretch of 9 junction bases matches TRBD2. The nucleotides are TGTGCCAGCAGATCCTTGGCGGGAGGGGAAGATACGCAGTATTTT. It codes for CASRSLAGGEDTQYF.